The 28 T cell receptor beta chains presented below share a single source sample, sequenced in a study of T cell changes during pregnancy in multiple sclerosis. Sequencing was performed with immunoSEQ multiplex PCR; in TCRdb, only in-frame clones are kept and a portion is missing. The repertoire holds 70,000 to 80,000 clones, with around 90% as singletons. The sequences come from CD4+ T cells from peripheral blood mononuclear cells, collected before pregnancy. Receptors were obtained from a female donor with multiple sclerosis, enrolled in a pregnancy study.

About this clone: This sample includes further DNA sequences coding for the same CDR3. This sequence joins TRBV6-6 and TRBJ2-1; D is possibly TRBD2 (6 bases). Germline loops: CDR1 MNHNY, CDR2 SVGAGI (reference sequence). The V end was cut by 2 bases, the J end by 4 bases, with 6 bases between. This CDR3 is 13 amino acids long. The CDR3 loop reads CASSYAGYNEQFF. In nucleotides, the CDR3 is TGTGCCAGCAGTTACGCGGGGTACAATGAGCAGTTCTTC.

This chain links TRBV7-9 with TRBJ2-2, with D hard to call. CDR3 size: 11 residues. V was shortened by 5 bases and J by 8 bases, with 6 bases between the two germline ends. Germline V CDR1 and CDR2: SEHNR, FQNEAQ (reference sequence). The CDR3 region is CASSPLGELFF. Written as DNA, the CDR3 is TGTGCCAGCAGCCCACTAGGGGAGCTGTTTTTT.

This chain uses TRBV6-1 with TRBJ1-2, with 7 bases identical to TRBD1. The CDR3 is 12 residues long. Germline assignment: CDR1 MNHNS and CDR2 SASEGT. Unmatched junction bases numbered 4, after V lost 4 bases and J lost 8 bases. The DNA for the CDR3 is TGTGCCAGCAGTGGAGACAGGGAGGGCTACACCTTC. Translated, it gives CASSGDREGYTF.

This clone was seen just once. The chain employs TRBV9 and TRBJ1-1; the D is unclear. The CDR3 is 14 residues long. Trimming pared 3 bases from V and 1 base from J, leaving 10 bases between. CDR1 is SGDLS, CDR2 YYNGEE, per germline. CDR3 DNA sequence: TGTGCCAGCAGCGCGGACTTATGGAACACTGAAGCTTTCTTT. It codes for CASSADLWNTEAFF.

In its sample, this clone was seen many times. This chain connects TRBV5-1 to TRBJ2-1; TRBD2 aligns across 8 bases. Germline V gene data show CDR1 as SGHRS and CDR2 as YFSETQ. This CDR3 has 13 residues. With 0 bases clipped from V and 10 bases from J, the junction kept 3 bases outside the gene matches. The CDR3 spells CASSLASGGEQFF. For the CDR3, the DNA is TGCGCCAGCAGCTTGGCCAGCGGGGGAGAGCAGTTCTTC.

The chain joins TRBV18 to TRBJ2-1, with TRBD2 identical over 7 bases. V gave up 6 bases and J gave up 4 bases; unmatched junction bases: 12. Germline V gene data show CDR1 as KGHSH and CDR2 as LQKENI. CDR3 length: 16 amino acids. The CDR3 here is CASSGKELAVYNEQFF. As DNA, the CDR3 is TGTGCCAGCTCGGGCAAGGAGCTAGCGGTTTACAATGAGCAGTTCTTC.

The chain is built from TRBV5-4 and TRBJ2-1, with D maybe TRBD1 (5 bases). This CDR3 spans 16 amino acids. Trimming removed 3 bases from V and 7 bases from J, with 20 bases in between. CDR1 and CDR2 (germline): SGHNT, YYREEE (reference sequence). CDR3 sequence reads: CASSWGQTPPYNEQFF. In DNA, the CDR3 is TGTGCCAGCAGCTGGGGCCAGACACCCCCTTATAATGAGCAGTTCTTC.

The chain is built from TRBV10-3 and TRBJ1-4; D is perhaps TRBD1 (5 bases). This CDR3 spans 16 amino acids. Germline V lookup: CDR1 ENHRY, CDR2 SYGVKD. Deletions cut 3 bases from V and 7 bases from J, with 18 bases between. The CDR3 coding sequence is TGTGCCATCAGTGACCCGGGACCCGAGGAGGGTGAAAAACTGTTTTTT. Protein: CAISDPGPEEGEKLFF.

The rearrangement links TRBV19 to TRBJ1-5; D unresolved. CDR1 is LNHDA and CDR2 is SQIVND in the germline V gene (reference sequence). V was shortened by 6 bases and J by 0 bases, with 12 bases between the two germline ends. There are 15 residues in the CDR3. The CDR3 DNA sequence: TGTGCCAGTAGCCGGGAGTCTATTAGCAATCAGCCCCAGCATTTT. It yields the protein CASSRESISNQPQHF.

The J gene is TRBJ2-7, the V gene TRBV6-6; D remains ambiguous. The ends were cut back, 8 bases at V and 2 bases at J, with 10 bases in the middle. The CDR3 sequence is 12 residues long. Germline loops: CDR1 MNHNY, CDR2 SVGAGI (reference sequence). The CDR3, as DNA: TGTGCCAGCGCCCCAACGGCCTACGAGCAGTACTTC. Amino acids: CASAPTAYEQYF.

The chain recombines TRBV28 with TRBJ1-2; possible D gene TRBD1, 5 bases. The V end was cut by 8 bases, the J end by 4 bases, with 17 bases between. Germline V gives CDR1 MDHEN, CDR2 SYDVKM. CDR3 length: 14 residues. The CDR3 loop is CASGSGGGAYGYTF. CDR3 nucleotides: TGTGCCAGCGGCTCCGGGGGGGGAGCCTATGGCTACACCTTC.

The genes are TRBV7-3 and TRBJ2-2, with TRBD2 matching 7 bases. This CDR3 contains 13 residues. Germline V lookup: CDR1 SGHTA, CDR2 FQGTGA. Trimming removed 3 bases from V and 6 bases from J; junction bases left unmatched: 1. CDR3 sequence: CASSFGGAGELFF. CDR3 DNA: TGTGCCAGCAGCTTTGGGGGGGCCGGGGAGCTGTTTTTT.

This clone was recorded once. The chain couples TRBV5-1 to TRBJ2-1, with 7 bases that match TRBD2. Germline V lookup: CDR1 SGHRS, CDR2 YFSETQ. Trimming at V came to 3 bases and at J to 0 bases, leaving 6 bases not matched to a gene. This CDR3 has 16 residues. The CDR3 is CASSWASGTSYNEQFF. In nucleotides, the CDR3 is TGCGCCAGCAGCTGGGCTAGCGGAACCTCCTACAATGAGCAGTTCTTC.

V gene TRBV5-6 combines with J gene TRBJ2-1, with D perhaps matching TRBD1 (6 bases). V lost 1 base and J lost 8, with 22 bases in between. The CDR3 totals 17 residues. CDR1 and CDR2 from the germline V gene are SGHDT and YYEEEE. The CDR3 is CASSLSNLGYRAHEQFF. The CDR3 coding sequence is TGTGCCAGCAGCTTGAGCAATCTGGGATACAGGGCTCATGAGCAGTTCTTC.

This clone was counted a single time. This chain links TRBV4-3 with TRBJ1-1, with D uncertain. V shed 3 bases and J shed 5 bases, with 13 bases lying between them. The length of the CDR3 is 14 residues. The V gene's germline CDR1 is LGHNA and CDR2 YSLEER. The CDR3 is CASSHSLRDTEAFF. For the CDR3, the DNA is TGCGCCAGCAGCCATTCCCTGAGGGATACTGAAGCTTTCTTT.

CDR3 residues: CASSSNSRGLSYGYTF. The CDR3 DNA follows: TGTGCCAGCAGTTCCAATTCCAGGGGTCTGAGCTATGGCTACACCTTC. V is TRBV6-6 and J is TRBJ1-2; maybe TRBD1 (6 bases). The germline V gene has CDR1 MNHNY and CDR2 SVGAGI (reference sequence). The CDR3 has 16 amino acids. The V end was cut by 4 bases, the J end by 4 bases, with 19 bases between.

The chain is built from TRBV7-2 and TRBJ1-2, with D tentatively TRBD1 (5 bases). There are 14 residues in the CDR3. Germline-derived CDR1 and CDR2 are SGHTA and FQGNSA. Trimming pared 3 bases from V and 4 bases from J, leaving 12 bases between. CDR3 nucleotides: TGTGCCAGCAGCTTGTTGGAGGGACTCTATGGCTACACCTTC. It yields the protein CASSLLEGLYGYTF.

This clone was seen a handful of times. The chain combines TRBV25-1 with TRBJ1-2; D is perhaps TRBD1 (5 bases). CDR1 is MGHDK, CDR2 SYGVNS, per germline. This CDR3 comprises 14 residues. Trimming took 3 bases from V and 8 from J, leaving 16 bases between them. The CDR3 sequence: CASSDKGGVRGYTF. The DNA of the CDR3 is TGTGCCAGCAGTGATAAGGGAGGGGTTCGCGGCTACACCTTC.

The chain carries TRBV7-9 and TRBJ1-1, with 7 bases that match TRBD1. The V segment lost 1 base and the J segment 4 bases; nucleotides outside the gene matches: 3. CDR3 size: 14 residues. CDR1 is SEHNR and CDR2 is FQNEAQ in the germline V gene (reference sequence). CDR3 loop: CASSLDSGGTEAFF. CDR3 DNA sequence: TGTGCCAGCAGCTTAGACTCAGGGGGCACTGAAGCTTTCTTT.

The chain has TRBV5-1 and TRBJ1-2; the match to TRBD1 covers 8 bases. Germline CDR1 and CDR2: SGHRS and YFSETQ. V lost 4 bases to trimming and J lost 1 base; unmatched junction nucleotides: 6. This CDR3 is built from 15 residues. The CDR3 sequence is CASSPRTGNNYGYTF. For the CDR3, the DNA is TGCGCCAGCAGCCCCCGGACAGGGAATAACTATGGCTACACCTTC.

The rearrangement uses TRBV28 and TRBJ1-1; TRBD1 aligns across 7 bases. CDR1 is MDHEN, CDR2 SYDVKM, per germline. The CDR3 loop spans 16 amino acids. V was clipped by 7 bases and J by 0 bases; unmatched bases: 11. As DNA, the CDR3 is TGTGCCAGCAACTTACAGGGGAGTCACATGAACACTGAAGCTTTCTTT. The encoded protein is CASNLQGSHMNTEAFF.

The chain combines TRBV25-1 with TRBJ2-5, with 15 bases aligning to TRBD2. The germline gives CDR1 MGHDK, CDR2 SYGVNS. The CDR3 has 16 residues. After removal of 5 bases from V and 4 bases from J, the junction contained 5 bases not matched to a gene. In DNA, the CDR3 is TGTGCCAGCAGTCGGACTAGCGGGGGGGGCCCAGAGACCCAGTACTTC. Its protein is CASSRTSGGGPETQYF.

The chain couples TRBV5-4 to TRBJ2-7, with TRBD1 as a possible D gene (6 bases). This CDR3 has 14 amino acids. V was clipped by 4 bases and J by 0 bases, with 11 bases between them. Germline loops: CDR1 SGHNT, CDR2 YYREEE (reference sequence). CDR3 nucleotides: TGTGCCAGCAGCGCCACAGGGAGCTCCTACGAGCAGTACTTC. Amino acid sequence: CASSATGSSYEQYF.

This clone was observed a few times. The J gene is TRBJ1-3, the V gene TRBV27; the D is unclear. The CDR3 is 23 amino acids. CDR1 and CDR2 (germline): MNHEY, SMNVEV (reference sequence). V was pared by 10 bases and J by 1 base, with 41 bases between. For the CDR3, the DNA is TGTGCCAACGAACCCCCCCTCTTGTTAGGTGTCAAGCGGGAACTTCGGTCTGGAAACACCATATATTTT. Amino acid sequence: CANEPPLLLGVKRELRSGNTIYF.

The chain combines TRBV7-9 with TRBJ2-3; D not resolved. The CDR3 sequence is 16 residues long. Germline lookup yields CDR1 SEHNR and CDR2 FQNEAQ (reference sequence). Trimming cost V 2 bases and J 0 bases, with 12 bases left between them. CDR3 sequence: CASSLFEASSTDTQYF. DNA for the CDR3: TGTGCCAGCAGCTTATTCGAGGCCTCGAGCACAGATACGCAGTATTTT.

The chain carries TRBV5-1 and TRBJ2-2; TRBD2 matches at 14 bases. The CDR3 covers 18 residues. Per germline, CDR1 SGHRS and CDR2 YFSETQ. With 3 bases clipped from V and 6 bases from J, the junction kept 10 bases outside the gene matches. Here the CDR3 DNA reads TGCGCCAGCAGCTCGGGAGGGACTAGCGGGAGTGTCTCCGGGGAGCTGTTTTTT. Its protein is CASSSGGTSGSVSGELFF.

Only a few counts were recorded for this clone. V usage is TRBV11-3 and J usage is TRBJ1-1, with D uncertain. The CDR3 consists of 12 residues. Trimming removed 7 bases from V and 1 base from J, with 7 bases in between. Germline-derived CDR1 and CDR2 are SGHNT and YENEEA. CDR3 in amino acids: CASNRGNTEAFF. The DNA of the CDR3 is TGTGCCAGCAACCGGGGGAACACTGAAGCTTTCTTT.

This clone showed up just a few times. V is TRBV5-1 and J is TRBJ1-3; 7 positions match TRBD1. The V and J ends lost 0 bases and 1 base, in that order; junction bases with no gene match: 4. This CDR3 has 16 residues. Germline V gene lookup returns CDR1 SGHRS and CDR2 YFSETQ. The CDR3 loop reads CASSLEDRPSGNTIYF. The CDR3 coding sequence is TGCGCCAGCAGCTTGGAGGACAGGCCATCTGGAAACACCATATATTTT.